This T cell receptor (beta chain) was captured by sequencing in a study of blood T cell repertoires in COVID-19. Study in general: Collection of acute and convalescent COVID-19 samples took place in the United States, Italy and Spain.

After removal of 4 bases from V and 4 bases from J, the junction contained 9 bases not matched to a gene. The germline CDR1 and CDR2 sequences are LGHNA and YNFKEQ. The CDR3 spans 16 residues. Generated by immunoSEQ multiplex PCR, the TCRdb table keeps only in-frame clones and is missing some. The repertoire has a few hundred thousand clones, 86% of them found once; the top ten carry approximately 4%. What was sequenced was peripheral blood. This clonotype was sampled from a young man with active or convalescent COVID-19. This chain joins TRBV4-2 and TRBJ2-2; the match to TRBD2 covers 7 bases. The CDR3 loop is CASSLLAASGTGELFF. In DNA form, the CDR3 reads TGTGCCAGCAGCCTCCTAGCGGCTTCGGGCACCGGGGAGCTGTTTTTT.